These 10 T cell receptor beta chains originate from one sample sequenced in a study of blood T cell repertoires in COVID-19. Measured with immunoSEQ multiplex PCR; TCRdb has only the in-frame clones, and not every one. The table includes roughly 330,000 clones, about 90% detected once. Sequenced material: PBMCs or T cells enriched from blood (not recorded which). The receptors were gathered from a woman aged 30 to 39 who had recovered from COVID-19.

The chain is built from TRBV2 and TRBJ2-3; D is perhaps TRBD2 (6 bases). This CDR3 comprises 13 residues. Germline V CDR1 and CDR2: SNHLY, FYNNEI. The DNA of the CDR3 is TGTGACTCCAGACGGGGGATAACAGATACGCAGTATTTT. Protein: CDSRRGITDTQYF.

The V call is TRBV6-2 or TRBV6-3, the J call TRBJ1-1; 9 bases line up with TRBD1. The CDR3 sequence is 14 residues long. Germline V gene lookup returns CDR1 MNHEY and CDR2 SVGEGT. V lost 5 bases, J lost 5 bases, and 6 bases stayed unmatched. CDR3 nucleotides: TGTGCCAGCAGTGAGACAGGGGGGAGAACTGAAGCTTTCTTT. Amino acid sequence: CASSETGGRTEAFF.

On this clone itself: The sample carries other DNA sequences with the same CDR3. The rearrangement joins TRBV7-2 to TRBJ1-1, with a possible D match to TRBD1 (6 bases). Germline CDR1 and CDR2: SGHTA and FQGNSA. This CDR3 region has 14 residues. Trimming left V 1 base short and J 1 base short, with 7 bases between. The CDR3 reads CASSLGGPNTEAFF. The CDR3 DNA is TGTGCCAGCAGCTTAGGGGGGCCGAACACTGAAGCTTTCTTT.

This clone occurred a few times. J is TRBJ2-1 and V is TRBV2; 9 bases map to TRBD2. The V and J ends lost 8 bases and 6 bases, in that order; junction bases with no gene match: 5. This CDR3 spans 13 amino acids. In germline, CDR1 is SNHLY, CDR2 FYNNEI. The CDR3 nucleotides read TGTGCCAGCTCAGTAGCGGGGGTCAATGAGCAGTTCTTC. Protein sequence: CASSVAGVNEQFF. The full variable domain, in which reference TRBV2 and TRBJ2-1 provide the parts outside the CDR3, is EPEVTQTPSHQVTQMGQEVILRCVPISNHLYFYWYRQILGQKVEFLVSFYNNEISEKSEIFDDQFSVERPDGSNFTLKIRSTKLEDSAMYFCASSVAGVNEQFFGPGTRLTVL.

The rearrangement joins TRBV30 to TRBJ1-2; D is uncertain. CDR3 length: 12 amino acids. Trimming took off 0 bases at V and 5 bases at J, with 7 bases between the two ends. In germline, CDR1 is GTSNPN, CDR2 SVGIG (reference sequence). The CDR3 DNA reads TGTGCCTGGAGTGTACAATATTATGGCTACACCTTC. Protein product: CAWSVQYYGYTF.

V gene TRBV15 combines with J gene TRBJ2-2; D is ambiguous. Trimming removed 4 bases at V and 5 bases at J, with 14 bases between. The germline V gene has CDR1 LNHNV and CDR2 YYDKDF (reference sequence). The CDR3 totals 15 residues. The CDR3 DNA is TGTGCCACCAGCATACACAGTGGAAGAACCGGGGAGCTGTTTTTT. Translated: CATSIHSGRTGELFF. Drawing the rest from reference TRBV15 and TRBJ2-2, the complete variable domain is DAMVIQNPRYQVTQFGKPVTLSCSQTLNHNVMYWYQQKSSQAPKLLFHYYDKDFNNEADTPDNFQSRRPNTSFCFLDIRSPGLGDTAMYLCATSIHSGRTGELFFGEGSRLTVL.

V and J are TRBV3-1 (or the pseudogene TRBV3-2) and TRBJ1-3, with D unclear. This CDR3 is 15 amino acids long. Trimming pared 0 bases from V and 0 bases from J, leaving 6 bases between. Germline CDR1 reads LGHDT; CDR2 reads YNNKEL (reference sequence). Here the CDR3 DNA reads TGTGCCAGCAGCCAAGAGTACAGCTCTGGAAACACCATATATTTT. This gives the protein CASSQEYSSGNTIYF.

This clone was counted ten times or more. The rearrangement links TRBV2 to TRBJ1-2; D remains ambiguous. V was clipped by 7 bases and J by 7 bases, with 22 bases between them. Germline V gene sequence: CDR1 SNHLY, CDR2 FYNNEI. This CDR3 region has 15 residues. CDR3 DNA sequence: TGTGCCAGCAAAACCTTTGAGCGGTATCCTAGTGGCTACACCTTC. Its protein is CASKTFERYPSGYTF.

This clone came up once. This chain joins TRBV11-2 and TRBJ2-2; possible D gene TRBD2, 6 bases. The CDR3 consists of 16 residues. V was clipped by 6 bases and J by 8 bases, with 22 bases between them. The germline V gene has CDR1 SGHAT and CDR2 FQNNGV. CDR3 coding DNA: TGTGCCAGCAGTGGACCTGCGGGGAGAGCTGCAGGGGAGCTGTTTTTT. Amino acid sequence: CASSGPAGRAAGELFF.

The rearrangement joins TRBV9 to TRBJ1-1; no definite D call. Trimming pared 0 bases from V and 0 bases from J, leaving 12 bases between. This CDR3 region has 16 residues. Germline V lookup: CDR1 SGDLS, CDR2 YYNGEE. Here the CDR3 DNA reads TGTGCCAGCAGCGTAGCCGGGGTGGGAATGAACACTGAAGCTTTCTTT. It encodes CASSVAGVGMNTEAFF.